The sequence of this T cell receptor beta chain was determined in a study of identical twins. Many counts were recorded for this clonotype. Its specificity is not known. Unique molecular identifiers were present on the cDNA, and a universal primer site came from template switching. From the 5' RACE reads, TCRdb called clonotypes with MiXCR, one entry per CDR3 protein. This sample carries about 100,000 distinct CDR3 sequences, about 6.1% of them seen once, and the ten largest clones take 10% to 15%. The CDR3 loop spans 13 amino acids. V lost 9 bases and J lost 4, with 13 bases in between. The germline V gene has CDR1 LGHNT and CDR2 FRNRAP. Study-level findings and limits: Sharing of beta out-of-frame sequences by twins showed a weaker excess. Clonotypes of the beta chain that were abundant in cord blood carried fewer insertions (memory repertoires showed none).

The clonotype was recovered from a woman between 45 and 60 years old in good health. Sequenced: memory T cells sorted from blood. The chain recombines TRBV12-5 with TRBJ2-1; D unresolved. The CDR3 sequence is CASRTLGYNEQFF. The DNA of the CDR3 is TGTGCTAGCCGAACCCTAGGTTACAATGAGCAGTTCTTC. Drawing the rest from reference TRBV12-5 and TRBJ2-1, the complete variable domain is DARVTQTPRHKVTEMGQEVTMRCQPILGHNTVFWYRQTMMQGLELLAYFRNRAPLDDSGMPKDRFSAEMPDATLATLKIQPSEPRDSAVYFCASRTLGYNEQFFGPGTRLTVL.